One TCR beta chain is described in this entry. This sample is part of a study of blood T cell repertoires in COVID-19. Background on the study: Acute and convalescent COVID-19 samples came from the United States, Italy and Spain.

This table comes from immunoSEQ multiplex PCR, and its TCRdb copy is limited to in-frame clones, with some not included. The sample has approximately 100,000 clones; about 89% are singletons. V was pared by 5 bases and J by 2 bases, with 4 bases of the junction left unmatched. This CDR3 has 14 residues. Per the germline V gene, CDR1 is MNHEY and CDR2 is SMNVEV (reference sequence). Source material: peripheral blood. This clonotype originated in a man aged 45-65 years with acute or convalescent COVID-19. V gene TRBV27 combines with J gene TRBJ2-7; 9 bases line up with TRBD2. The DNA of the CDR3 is TGTGCCAGCAGTCCCAGGACTAGCGCCTACGAGCAGTACTTC. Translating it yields CASSPRTSAYEQYF.